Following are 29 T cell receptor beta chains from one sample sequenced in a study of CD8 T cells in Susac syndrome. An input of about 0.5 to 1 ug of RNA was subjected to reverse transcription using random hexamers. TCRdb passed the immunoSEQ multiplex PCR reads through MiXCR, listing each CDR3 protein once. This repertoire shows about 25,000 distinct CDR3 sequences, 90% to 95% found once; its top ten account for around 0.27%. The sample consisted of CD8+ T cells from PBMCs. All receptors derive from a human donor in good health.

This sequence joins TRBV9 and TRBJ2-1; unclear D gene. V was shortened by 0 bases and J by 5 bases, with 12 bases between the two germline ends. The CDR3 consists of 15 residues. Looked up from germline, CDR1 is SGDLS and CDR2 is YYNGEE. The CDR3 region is CASSVAGNINNEQFF. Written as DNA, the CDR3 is TGTGCCAGCAGCGTAGCTGGGAACATCAACAATGAGCAGTTCTTC.

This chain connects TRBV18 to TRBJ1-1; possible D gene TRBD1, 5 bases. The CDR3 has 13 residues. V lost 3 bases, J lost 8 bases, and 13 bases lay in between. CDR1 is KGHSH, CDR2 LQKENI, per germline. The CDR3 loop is CASSPPTGGEAFF. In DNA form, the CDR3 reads TGTGCCAGCTCACCCCCCACCGGGGGAGAAGCTTTCTTT.

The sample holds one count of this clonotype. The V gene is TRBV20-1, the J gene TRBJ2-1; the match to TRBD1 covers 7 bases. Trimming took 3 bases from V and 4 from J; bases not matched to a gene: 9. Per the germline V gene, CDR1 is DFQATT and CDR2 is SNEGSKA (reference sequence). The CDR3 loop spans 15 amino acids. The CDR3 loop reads CSASPTGTVYNEQFF. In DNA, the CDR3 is TGCAGTGCTAGTCCTACCGGGACAGTTTACAATGAGCAGTTCTTC.

The chain's CDR3 is CSASGRANTGELFF. The CDR3 DNA follows: TGCAGTGCTAGCGGCAGGGCGAACACCGGGGAGCTGTTTTTT. The rearrangement joins TRBV20-1 to TRBJ2-2; tentatively, D is TRBD1 (5 bases). V dropped 3 bases and J dropped 0 bases, with 8 bases sitting between them. The CDR3 totals 14 residues. CDR1 DFQATT and CDR2 SNEGSKA come from the germline V gene (reference sequence).

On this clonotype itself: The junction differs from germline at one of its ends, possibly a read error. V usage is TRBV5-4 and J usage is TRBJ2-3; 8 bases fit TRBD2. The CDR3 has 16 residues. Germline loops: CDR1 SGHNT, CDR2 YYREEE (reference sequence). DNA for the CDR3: TGTGCCAGCAGCCCCACCGGGACTAGTAAGACAGATGCGCAGTATTTT. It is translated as CASSPTGTSKTDAQYF. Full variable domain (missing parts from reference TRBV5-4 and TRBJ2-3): ETGVTQSPTHLIKTRGQQVTLRCSSQSGHNTVSWYQQALGQGPQFIFQYYREEENGRGNFPPRFSGLQFPNYSSELNVNALELDDSALYLCASSPTGTSKTDAQYFGPGTRLTVL.

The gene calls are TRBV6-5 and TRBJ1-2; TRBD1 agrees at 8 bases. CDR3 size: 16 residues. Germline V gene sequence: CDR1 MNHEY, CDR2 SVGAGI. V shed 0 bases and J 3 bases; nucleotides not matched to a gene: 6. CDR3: CASSYSKTGVYYGYTF. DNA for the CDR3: TGTGCCAGCAGTTACTCGAAGACAGGGGTATACTATGGCTACACCTTC.

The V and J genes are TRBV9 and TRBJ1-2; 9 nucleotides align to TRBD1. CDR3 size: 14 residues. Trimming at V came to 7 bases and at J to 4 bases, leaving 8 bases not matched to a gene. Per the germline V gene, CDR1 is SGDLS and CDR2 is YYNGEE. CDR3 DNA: TGTGCCAGCGGAGGGGACAGGGAGGGCTATGGCTACACCTTC. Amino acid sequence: CASGGDREGYGYTF.

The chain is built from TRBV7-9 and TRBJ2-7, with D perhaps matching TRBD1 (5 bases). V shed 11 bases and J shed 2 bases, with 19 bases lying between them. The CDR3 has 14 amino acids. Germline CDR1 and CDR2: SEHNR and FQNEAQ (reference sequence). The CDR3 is CAASYDNRPYEQYF. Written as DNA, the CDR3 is TGTGCCGCCAGCTACGATAACAGGCCCTACGAGCAGTACTTC. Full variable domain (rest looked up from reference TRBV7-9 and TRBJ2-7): DTGVSQNPRHKITKRGQNVTFRCDPISEHNRLYWYRQTLGQGPEFLTYFQNEAQLEKSRLLSDRFSAERPKGSFSTLEIQRTEQGDSAMYLCAASYDNRPYEQYFGPGTRLTVT.

The CDR3 loop reads CASSERQGNSPLHF. The CDR3 DNA sequence: TGTGCCAGCAGTGAAAGGCAGGGAAATTCACCCCTCCACTTT. The V and J genes are TRBV2 and TRBJ1-6, with D perhaps matching TRBD1 (5 bases). CDR1 is SNHLY, CDR2 FYNNEI, per germline. V was clipped by 2 bases and J by 7 bases, with 9 bases between them. The CDR3 sequence is 14 residues long.

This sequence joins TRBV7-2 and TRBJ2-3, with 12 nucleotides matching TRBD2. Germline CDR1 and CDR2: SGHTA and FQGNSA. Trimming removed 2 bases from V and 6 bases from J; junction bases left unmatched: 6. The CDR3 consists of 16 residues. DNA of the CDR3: TGTGCCAGCAGCTTATCTAGCGGGGGGGTGGGGGATACGCAGTATTTT. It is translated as CASSLSSGGVGDTQYF.

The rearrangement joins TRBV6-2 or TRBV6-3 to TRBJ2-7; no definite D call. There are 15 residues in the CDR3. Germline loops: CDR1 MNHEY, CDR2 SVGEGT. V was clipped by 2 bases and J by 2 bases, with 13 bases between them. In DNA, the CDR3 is TGTGCCAGCAGTTACGCAGCCTCCACCGCCTACGAGCAGTACTTC. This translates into CASSYAASTAYEQYF.

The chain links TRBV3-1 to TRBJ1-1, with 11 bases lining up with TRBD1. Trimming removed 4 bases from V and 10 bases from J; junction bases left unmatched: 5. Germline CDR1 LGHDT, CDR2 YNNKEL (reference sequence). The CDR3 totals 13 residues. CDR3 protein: CASSPGTGGTAFF. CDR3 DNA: TGTGCCAGCAGCCCCGGGACAGGGGGTACAGCTTTCTTT.

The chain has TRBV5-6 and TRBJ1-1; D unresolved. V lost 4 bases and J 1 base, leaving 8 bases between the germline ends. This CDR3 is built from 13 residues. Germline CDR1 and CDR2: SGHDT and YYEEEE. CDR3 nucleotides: TGTGCCAGCAGCGTACTCAAGAACACTGAAGCTTTCTTT. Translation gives CASSVLKNTEAFF.

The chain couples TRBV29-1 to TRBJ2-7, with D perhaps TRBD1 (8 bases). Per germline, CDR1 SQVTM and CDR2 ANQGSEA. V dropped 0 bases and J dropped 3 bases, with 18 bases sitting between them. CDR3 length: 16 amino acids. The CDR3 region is CSVEDGGGQASYEQYF. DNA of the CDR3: TGCAGCGTTGAAGATGGGGGGGGACAGGCGAGCTACGAGCAGTACTTC.

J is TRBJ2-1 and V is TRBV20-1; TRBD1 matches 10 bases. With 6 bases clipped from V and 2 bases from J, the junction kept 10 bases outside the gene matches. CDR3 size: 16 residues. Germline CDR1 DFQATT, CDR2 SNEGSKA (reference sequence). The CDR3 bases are TGCAGTGCCCCCCCCCGGGACAGGGGCACCTACAATGAGCAGTTCTTC. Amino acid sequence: CSAPPRDRGTYNEQFF.

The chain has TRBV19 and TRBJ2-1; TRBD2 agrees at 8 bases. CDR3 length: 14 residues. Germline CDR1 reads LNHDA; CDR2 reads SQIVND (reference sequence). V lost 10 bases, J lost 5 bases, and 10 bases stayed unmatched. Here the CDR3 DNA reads TGTGCCACTAATACCGGGGGGGCCCACAATGAGCAGTTCTTC. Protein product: CATNTGGAHNEQFF.

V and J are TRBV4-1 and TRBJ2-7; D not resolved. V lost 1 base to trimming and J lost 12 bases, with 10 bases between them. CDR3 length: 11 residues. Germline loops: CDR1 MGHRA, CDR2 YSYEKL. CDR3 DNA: TGCGCCAGCAGCCAAGCCGCCGACCTGTACTTC. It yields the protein CASSQAADLYF.

The CDR3 here is CASNLDTSSGNTIYF. CDR3 in DNA: TGTGCCAGCAACCTAGACACGAGCTCTGGAAACACCATATATTTT. This chain links TRBV2 with TRBJ1-3; D unclear. The germline V gene has CDR1 SNHLY and CDR2 FYNNEI. The CDR3 consists of 15 residues. V lost 7 bases, J lost 0 bases, and 13 bases lay in between.

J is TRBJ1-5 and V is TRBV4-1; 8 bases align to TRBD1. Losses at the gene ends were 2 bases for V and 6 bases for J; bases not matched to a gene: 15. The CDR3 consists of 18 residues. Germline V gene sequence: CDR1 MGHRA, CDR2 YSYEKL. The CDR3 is CASSQRSAEDRAVQPQHF. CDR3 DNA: TGCGCCAGCAGCCAAAGATCGGCGGAGGACAGGGCCGTTCAGCCCCAGCATTTT.

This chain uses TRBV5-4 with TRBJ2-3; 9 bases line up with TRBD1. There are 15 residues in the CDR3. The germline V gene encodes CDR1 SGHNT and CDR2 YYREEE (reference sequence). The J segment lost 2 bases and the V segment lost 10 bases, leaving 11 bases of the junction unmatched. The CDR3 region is CAGMDGDRVTDTQYF. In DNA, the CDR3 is TGTGCCGGGATGGACGGGGACAGGGTCACAGATACGCAGTATTTT.

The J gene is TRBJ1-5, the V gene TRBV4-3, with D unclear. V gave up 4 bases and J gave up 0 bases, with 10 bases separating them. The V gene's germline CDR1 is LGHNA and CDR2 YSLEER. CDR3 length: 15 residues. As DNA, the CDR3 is TGCGCCAGCAGCCCCGGGGTTAATAGCAATCAGCCCCAGCATTTT. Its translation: CASSPGVNSNQPQHF.

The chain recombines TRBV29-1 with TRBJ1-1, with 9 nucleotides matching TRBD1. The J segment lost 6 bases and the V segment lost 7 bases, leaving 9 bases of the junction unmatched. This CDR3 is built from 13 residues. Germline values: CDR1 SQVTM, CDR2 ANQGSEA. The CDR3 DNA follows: TGCAGCGCCGCGGGACAGGGCGGATCTGAAGCTTTCTTT. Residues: CSAAGQGGSEAFF.

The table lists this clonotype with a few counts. CDR3 protein: CASSQRDSTEAFF. CDR3 nucleotide sequence: TGTGCCAGCAGCCAACGGGACAGCACTGAAGCTTTCTTT. The chain combines TRBV14 with TRBJ1-1, with 7 bases aligning to TRBD1. With 2 bases clipped from V and 4 bases from J, the junction kept 1 base outside the gene matches. The CDR3 consists of 13 residues. Germline CDR1 reads SGHDN; CDR2 reads FVKESK.

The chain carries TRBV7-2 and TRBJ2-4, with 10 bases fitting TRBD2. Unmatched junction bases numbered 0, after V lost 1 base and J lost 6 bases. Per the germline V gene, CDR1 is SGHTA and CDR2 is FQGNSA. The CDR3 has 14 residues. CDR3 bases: TGTGCCAGCAGCTTAGTAGCGGGGGGAAACATTCAGTACTTC. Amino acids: CASSLVAGGNIQYF.

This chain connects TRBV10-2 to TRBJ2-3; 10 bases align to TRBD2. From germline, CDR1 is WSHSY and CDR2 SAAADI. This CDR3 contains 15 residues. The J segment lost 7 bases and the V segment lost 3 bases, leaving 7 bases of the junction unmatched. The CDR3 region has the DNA TGCGCCAGCAGTGACAAACTAGCGGGGTTGAATACGCAGTATTTT. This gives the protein CASSDKLAGLNTQYF.

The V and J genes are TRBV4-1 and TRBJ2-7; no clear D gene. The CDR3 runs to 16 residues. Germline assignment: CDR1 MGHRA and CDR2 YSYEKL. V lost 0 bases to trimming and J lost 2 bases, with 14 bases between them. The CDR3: CASSQDKVKVTYEQYF. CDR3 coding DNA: TGCGCCAGCAGCCAAGATAAGGTAAAGGTAACCTACGAGCAGTACTTC.

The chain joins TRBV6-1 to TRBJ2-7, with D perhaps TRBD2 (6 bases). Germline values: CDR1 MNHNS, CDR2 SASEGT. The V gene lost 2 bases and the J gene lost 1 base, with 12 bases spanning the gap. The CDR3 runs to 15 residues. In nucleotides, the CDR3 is TGTGCCAGCAGTGAATGGGGACTCAAGTCCTACGAGCAGTACTTC. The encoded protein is CASSEWGLKSYEQYF.

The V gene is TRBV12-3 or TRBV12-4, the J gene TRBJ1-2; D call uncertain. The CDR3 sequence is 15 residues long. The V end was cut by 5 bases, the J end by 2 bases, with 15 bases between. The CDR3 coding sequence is TGTGCCAGCAGTGAGCTTCTATCCGGGAACTATGGCTACACCTTC. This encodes CASSELLSGNYGYTF.

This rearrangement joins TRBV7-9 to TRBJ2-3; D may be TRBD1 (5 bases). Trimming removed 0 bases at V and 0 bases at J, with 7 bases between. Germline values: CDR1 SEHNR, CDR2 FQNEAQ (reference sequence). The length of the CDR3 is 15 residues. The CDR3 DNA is TGTGCCAGCAGCTTAGCGGGGCCAAGCACAGATACGCAGTATTTT. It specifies CASSLAGPSTDTQYF.